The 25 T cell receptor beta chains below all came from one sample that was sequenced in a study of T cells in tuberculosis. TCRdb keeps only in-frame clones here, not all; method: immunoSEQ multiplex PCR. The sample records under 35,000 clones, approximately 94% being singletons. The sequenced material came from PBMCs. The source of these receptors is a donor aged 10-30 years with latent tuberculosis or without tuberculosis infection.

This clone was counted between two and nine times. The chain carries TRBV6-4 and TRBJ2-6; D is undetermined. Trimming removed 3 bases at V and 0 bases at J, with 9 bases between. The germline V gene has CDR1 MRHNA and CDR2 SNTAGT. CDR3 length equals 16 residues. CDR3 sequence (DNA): TGTGCCAGCAGTGAGGTTCCCTACTCTGGGGCCAACGTCCTGACTTTC. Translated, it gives CASSEVPYSGANVLTF.

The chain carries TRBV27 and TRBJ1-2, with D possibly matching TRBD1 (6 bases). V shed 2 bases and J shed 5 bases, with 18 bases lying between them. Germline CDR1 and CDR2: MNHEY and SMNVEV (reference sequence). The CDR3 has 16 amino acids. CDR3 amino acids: CASSLNRRGAAYGYTF. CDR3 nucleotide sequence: TGTGCCAGCAGTTTAAATCGTCGGGGGGCGGCTTATGGCTACACCTTC.

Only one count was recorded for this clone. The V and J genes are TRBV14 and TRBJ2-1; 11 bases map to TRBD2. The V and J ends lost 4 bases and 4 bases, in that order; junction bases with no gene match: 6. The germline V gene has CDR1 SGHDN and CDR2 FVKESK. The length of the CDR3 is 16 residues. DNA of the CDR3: TGTGCCAGCAGCCCGAGACTAGCGGGGAGATACAATGAGCAGTTCTTC. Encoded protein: CASSPRLAGRYNEQFF. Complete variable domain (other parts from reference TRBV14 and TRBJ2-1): EAGVTQFPSHSVIEKGQTVTLRCDPISGHDNLYWYRRVMGKEIKFLLHFVKESKQDESGMPNNRFLAERTGGTYSTLKVQPAELEDSGVYFCASSPRLAGRYNEQFFGPGTRLTVL.

CDR3 region: CASSPRGGGQPQHF. CDR3 nucleotide sequence: TGCGCCAGCAGCCCGCGGGGGGGCGGCCAGCCCCAGCATTTT. The chain recombines TRBV5-1 with TRBJ1-5, with a weak D call TRBD1 (6 bases). The CDR3 consists of 14 residues. Trimming shortened V by 4 bases and J by 7 bases, and 15 bases separated the two germline ends. CDR1 is SGHRS and CDR2 is YFSETQ in the germline V gene. Full variable domain (outside the CDR3, taken from reference TRBV5-1 and TRBJ1-5): KAGVTQTPRYLIKTRGQQVTLSCSPISGHRSVSWYQQTPGQGLQFLFEYFSETQRNKGNFPGRFSGRQFSNSRSEMNVSTLELGDSALYLCASSPRGGGQPQHFGDGTRLSIL.

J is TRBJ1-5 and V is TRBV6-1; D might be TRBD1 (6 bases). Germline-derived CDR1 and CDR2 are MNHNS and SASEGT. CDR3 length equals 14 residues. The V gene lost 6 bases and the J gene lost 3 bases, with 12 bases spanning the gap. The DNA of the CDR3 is TGTGCCAGCAGCCACGGACAGACCAATCAGCCCCAGCATTTT. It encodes CASSHGQTNQPQHF.

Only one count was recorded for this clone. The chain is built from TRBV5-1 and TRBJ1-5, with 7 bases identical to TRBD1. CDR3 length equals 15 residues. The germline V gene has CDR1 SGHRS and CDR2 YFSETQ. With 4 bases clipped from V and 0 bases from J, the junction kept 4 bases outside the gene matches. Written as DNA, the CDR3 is TGCGCCAGCAGCGAGGGGACAGTTAGCAATCAGCCCCAGCATTTT. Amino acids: CASSEGTVSNQPQHF. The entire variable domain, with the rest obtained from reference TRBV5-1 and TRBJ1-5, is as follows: KAGVTQTPRYLIKTRGQQVTLSCSPISGHRSVSWYQQTPGQGLQFLFEYFSETQRNKGNFPGRFSGRQFSNSRSEMNVSTLELGDSALYLCASSEGTVSNQPQHFGDGTRLSIL.

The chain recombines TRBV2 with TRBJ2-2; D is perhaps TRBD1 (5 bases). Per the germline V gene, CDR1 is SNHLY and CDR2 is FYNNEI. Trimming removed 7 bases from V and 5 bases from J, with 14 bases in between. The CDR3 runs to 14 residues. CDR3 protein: CASTPRGVTGELFF. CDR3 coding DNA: TGTGCCAGCACCCCAAGGGGCGTTACCGGGGAGCTGTTTTTT.

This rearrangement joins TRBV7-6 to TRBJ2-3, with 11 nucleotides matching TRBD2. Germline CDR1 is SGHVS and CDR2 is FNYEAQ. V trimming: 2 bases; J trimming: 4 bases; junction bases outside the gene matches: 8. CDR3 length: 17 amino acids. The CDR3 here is CASSLLGLAGGADTQYF. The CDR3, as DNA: TGTGCCAGCAGCTTACTTGGGCTAGCGGGAGGTGCAGATACGCAGTATTTT.

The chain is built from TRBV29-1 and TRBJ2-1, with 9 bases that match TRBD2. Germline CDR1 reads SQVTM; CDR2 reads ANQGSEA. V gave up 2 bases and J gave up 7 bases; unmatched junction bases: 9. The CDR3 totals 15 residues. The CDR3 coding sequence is TGCAGCGTTGAACCGCGGGGGGGCGCGAGGAATGAGCAGTTCTTC. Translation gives CSVEPRGGARNEQFF.

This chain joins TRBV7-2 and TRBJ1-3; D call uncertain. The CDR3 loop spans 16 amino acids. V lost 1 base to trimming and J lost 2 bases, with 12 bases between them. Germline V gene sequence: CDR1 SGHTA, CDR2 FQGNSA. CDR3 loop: CASSLEISGTGNTIYF. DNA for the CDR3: TGTGCCAGCAGCTTAGAAATTTCAGGAACTGGAAACACCATATATTTT.

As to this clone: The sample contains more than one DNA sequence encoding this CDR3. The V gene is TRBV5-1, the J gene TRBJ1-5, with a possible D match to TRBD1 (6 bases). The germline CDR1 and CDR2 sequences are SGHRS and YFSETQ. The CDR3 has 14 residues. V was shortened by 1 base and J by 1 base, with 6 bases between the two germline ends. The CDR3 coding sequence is TGCGCCAGCAGCTTGACAGGGAGCAATCAGCCCCAGCATTTT. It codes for CASSLTGSNQPQHF.

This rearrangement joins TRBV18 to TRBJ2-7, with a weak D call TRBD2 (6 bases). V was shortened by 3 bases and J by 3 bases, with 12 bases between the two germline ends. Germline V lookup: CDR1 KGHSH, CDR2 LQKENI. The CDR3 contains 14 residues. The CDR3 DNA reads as TGTGCCAGCTCACCCGTAGCGGCAGACTACGAGCAGTACTTC. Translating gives CASSPVAADYEQYF.

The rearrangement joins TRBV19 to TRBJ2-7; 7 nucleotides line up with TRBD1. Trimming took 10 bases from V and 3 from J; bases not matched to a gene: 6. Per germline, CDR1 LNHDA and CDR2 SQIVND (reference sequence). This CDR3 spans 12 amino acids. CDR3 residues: CATSQGDYEQYF. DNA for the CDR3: TGTGCCACCTCCCAGGGGGACTACGAGCAGTACTTC.

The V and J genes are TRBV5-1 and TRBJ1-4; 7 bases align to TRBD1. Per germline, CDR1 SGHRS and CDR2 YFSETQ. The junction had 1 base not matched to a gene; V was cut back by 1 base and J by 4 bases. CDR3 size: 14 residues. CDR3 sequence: CASSLTGVNEKLFF. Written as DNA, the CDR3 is TGCGCCAGCAGCTTGACAGGGGTTAATGAAAAACTGTTTTTT.

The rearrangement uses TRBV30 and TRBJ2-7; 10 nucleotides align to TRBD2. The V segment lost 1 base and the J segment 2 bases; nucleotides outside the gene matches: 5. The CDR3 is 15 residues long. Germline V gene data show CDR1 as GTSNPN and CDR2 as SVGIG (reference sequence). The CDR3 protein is CAWSAIAGGAYEQYF. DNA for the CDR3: TGTGCCTGGAGTGCAATAGCGGGGGGAGCCTACGAGCAGTACTTC.

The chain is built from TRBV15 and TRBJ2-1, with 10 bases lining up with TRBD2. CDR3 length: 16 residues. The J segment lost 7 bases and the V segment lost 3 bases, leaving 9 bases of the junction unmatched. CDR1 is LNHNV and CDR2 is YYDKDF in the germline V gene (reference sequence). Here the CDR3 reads CATSRTIAGGGNEQFF. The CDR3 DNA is TGTGCCACCAGCAGGACTATAGCGGGAGGAGGAAATGAGCAGTTCTTC.

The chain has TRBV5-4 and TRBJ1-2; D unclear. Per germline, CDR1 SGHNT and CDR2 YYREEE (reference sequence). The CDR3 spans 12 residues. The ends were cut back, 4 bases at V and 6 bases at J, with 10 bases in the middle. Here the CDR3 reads CASSDTVDGYTF. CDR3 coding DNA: TGTGCCAGCAGCGATACTGTAGATGGCTACACCTTC.

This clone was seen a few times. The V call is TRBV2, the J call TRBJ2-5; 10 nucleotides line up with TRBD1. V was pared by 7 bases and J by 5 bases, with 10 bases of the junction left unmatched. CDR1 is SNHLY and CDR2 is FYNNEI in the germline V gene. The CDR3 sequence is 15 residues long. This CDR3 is CASTRQGAGGETQYF. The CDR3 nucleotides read TGTGCCAGCACCAGACAGGGGGCGGGTGGTGAGACCCAGTACTTC.

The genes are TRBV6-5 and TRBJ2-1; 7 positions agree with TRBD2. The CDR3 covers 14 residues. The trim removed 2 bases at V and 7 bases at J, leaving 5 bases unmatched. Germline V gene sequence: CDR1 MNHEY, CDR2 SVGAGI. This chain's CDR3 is CASSYGGRDNEQFF. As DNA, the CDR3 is TGTGCCAGCAGTTACGGCGGGAGAGATAATGAGCAGTTCTTC.

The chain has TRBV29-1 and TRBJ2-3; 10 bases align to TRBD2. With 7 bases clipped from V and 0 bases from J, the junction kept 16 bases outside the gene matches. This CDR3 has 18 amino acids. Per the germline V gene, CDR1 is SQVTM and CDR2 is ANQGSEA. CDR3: CSAIARSGRESSTDTQYF. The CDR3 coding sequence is TGCAGCGCTATCGCAAGGAGCGGGAGGGAGTCTAGCACAGATACGCAGTATTTT.

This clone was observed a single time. This CDR3 reads CASRLYMDTGELFF. Written as DNA, the CDR3 is TGTGCCAGCAGACTTTATATGGACACCGGGGAGCTGTTTTTT. The chain joins TRBV13 to TRBJ2-2, with D unclear. V lost 6 bases and J 3 bases, leaving 11 bases between the germline ends. The CDR3 covers 14 residues. In germline, CDR1 is PRHDT, CDR2 FYEKMQ (reference sequence).

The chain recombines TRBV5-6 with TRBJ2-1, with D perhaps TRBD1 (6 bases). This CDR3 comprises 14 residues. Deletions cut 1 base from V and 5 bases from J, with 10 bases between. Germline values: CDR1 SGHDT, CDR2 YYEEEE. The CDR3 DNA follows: TGTGCCAGCAGCTTGACAGGGCTCGACAATGAGCAGTTCTTC. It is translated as CASSLTGLDNEQFF.

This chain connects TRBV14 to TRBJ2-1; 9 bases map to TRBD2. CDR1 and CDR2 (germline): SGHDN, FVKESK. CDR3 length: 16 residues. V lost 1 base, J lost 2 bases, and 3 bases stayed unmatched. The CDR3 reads CASSQGGLATYNEQFF. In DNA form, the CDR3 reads TGTGCCAGCAGCCAAGGAGGACTAGCGACCTACAATGAGCAGTTCTTC.

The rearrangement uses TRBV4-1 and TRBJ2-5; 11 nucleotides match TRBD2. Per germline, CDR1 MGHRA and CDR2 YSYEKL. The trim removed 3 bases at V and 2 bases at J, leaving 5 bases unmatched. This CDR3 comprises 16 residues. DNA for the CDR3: TGCGCCAGCAGCCAGGAAGGGACTAGCGGACAAGAGACCCAGTACTTC. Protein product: CASSQEGTSGQETQYF.

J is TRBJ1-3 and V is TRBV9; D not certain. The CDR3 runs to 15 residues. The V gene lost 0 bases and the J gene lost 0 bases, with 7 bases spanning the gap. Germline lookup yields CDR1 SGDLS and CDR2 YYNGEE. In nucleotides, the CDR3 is TGTGCCAGCAGCGTAGACGGTGGCTCTGGAAACACCATATATTTT. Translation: CASSVDGGSGNTIYF.